This is a list of T cell receptor beta chains from one sample in a study of cytomegalovirus exposure and HLA in healthy donors. Using immunoSEQ multiplex PCR, the repertoire was profiled, and TCRdb retains in-frame clones only, with some absent. In the table there are roughly 43,000 clones, roughly 90% of which are singletons. Sequences were obtained from PBMCs. These receptors came from a man aged 18 to 30 in good health and CMV-seronegative. CDR3s include the opening cysteine and the closing phenylalanine or tryptophan. D genes are given only for firm matches. The listing skips clone size in some rows; elsewhere it reads once, few, many or a size class.

clone size,D gene,V gene,J gene,CDR3 protein,CDR3 DNA
NA,NA,TRBV6-5,TRBJ2-1,CATRRGGPPYNEQFF,TGTGCCACAAGACGAGGAGGGCCCCCTTACAATGAGCAGTTCTTC
NA,TRBD2,TRBV19,TRBJ2-1,CASTASGSDSTNEQFF,TGTGCCAGTACGGCTAGCGGGAGCGATAGTACAAATGAGCAGTTCTTC
once,TRBD1,TRBV5-1,TRBJ1-5,CASSLDRGGQPQHF,TGCGCCAGCAGCTTGGACAGGGGCGGGCAGCCCCAGCATTTT
once,NA,TRBV19,TRBJ1-1,CASFLTGPSTAFF,TGTGCCAGTTTCCTCACAGGGCCATCAACAGCTTTCTTT
NA,NA,TRBV27,TRBJ1-2,CASSSHTGGGYTF,TGTGCCAGCAGCTCCCACACGGGTGGCGGCTACACCTTC
NA,NA,TRBV7-2,TRBJ1-2,CASSLVAGNYGYTF,TGTGCCAGCAGCTTAGTGGCAGGGAACTATGGCTACACCTTC
NA,TRBD2,TRBV9,TRBJ2-2,CASSVEGGTNTGELFF,TGTGCCAGCAGCGTAGAGGGAGGGACGAACACCGGGGAGCTGTTTTTT
NA,TRBD1,TRBV19,TRBJ2-7,CASSGGTGGIYEQYF,TGTGCCAGTAGTGGAGGGACAGGGGGCATCTACGAGCAGTACTTC
NA,NA,TRBV11-2,TRBJ2-3,CASSIPQGPTQYF,TGTGCCAGCAGCATACCACAGGGCCCTACGCAGTATTTT
NA,NA,TRBV2,TRBJ2-7,CASSEALPRVHEQYF,TGTGCCAGCAGTGAAGCGCTTCCTCGGGTCCACGAGCAGTACTTC
NA,TRBD2,TRBV9,TRBJ2-1,CASSVGGSGGSYNEQFF,TGTGCCAGCAGCGTAGGGGGGAGCGGGGGTTCCTACAATGAGCAGTTCTTC
NA,TRBD1,TRBV7-9,TRBJ2-1,CASSYRDSYNEQFF,TGTGCCAGCAGCTACCGGGACAGCTACAATGAGCAGTTCTTC
NA,TRBD1,TRBV6-5,TRBJ2-7,CAISGRDRGYEQYF,TGTGCCATCAGTGGGCGGGACAGGGGCTACGAGCAGTACTTC
NA,TRBD2,TRBV9,TRBJ2-3,CASTSGARDTQYF,TGTGCCAGCACTAGCGGGGCTAGGGATACGCAGTATTTT
few,TRBD2,TRBV9,TRBJ2-1,CASSVERTSGIVNEQFF,TGTGCCAGCAGCGTAGAGAGGACTAGCGGGATCGTAAATGAGCAGTTCTTC
NA,NA,TRBV4-2,TRBJ2-3,CASSQDPRSTDTQYF,TGTGCCAGCAGCCAAGACCCCAGGAGCACAGATACGCAGTATTTT
NA,TRBD1,TRBV5-6,TRBJ2-4,CASSLGQGAVAKNIQYF,TGTGCCAGCAGCTTGGGACAGGGGGCGGTAGCCAAAAACATTCAGTACTTC
NA,NA,TRBV10-1,TRBJ1-4,CASSPPVRGVNEKLFF,TGCGCCAGCAGTCCCCCTGTCCGGGGGGTTAATGAAAAACTGTTTTTT